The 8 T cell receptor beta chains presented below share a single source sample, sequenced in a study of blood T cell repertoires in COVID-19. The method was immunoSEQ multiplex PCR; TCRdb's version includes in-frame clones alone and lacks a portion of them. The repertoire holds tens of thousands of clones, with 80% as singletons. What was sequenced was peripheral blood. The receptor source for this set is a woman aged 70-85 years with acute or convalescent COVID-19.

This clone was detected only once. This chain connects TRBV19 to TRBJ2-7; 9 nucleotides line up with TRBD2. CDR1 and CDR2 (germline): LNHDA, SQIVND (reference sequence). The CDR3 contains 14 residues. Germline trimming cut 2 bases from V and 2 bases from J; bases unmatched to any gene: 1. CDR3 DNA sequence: TGTGCCAGTAGTATACTAGCGGGGACCTACGAGCAGTACTTC. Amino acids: CASSILAGTYEQYF.

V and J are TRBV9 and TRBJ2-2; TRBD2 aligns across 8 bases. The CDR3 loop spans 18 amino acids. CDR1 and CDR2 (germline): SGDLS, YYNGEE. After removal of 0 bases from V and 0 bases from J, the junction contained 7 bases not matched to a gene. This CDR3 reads CASSVDWASGSNTGELFF. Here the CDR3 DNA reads TGTGCCAGCAGCGTAGATTGGGCTAGCGGGTCGAACACCGGGGAGCTGTTTTTT.

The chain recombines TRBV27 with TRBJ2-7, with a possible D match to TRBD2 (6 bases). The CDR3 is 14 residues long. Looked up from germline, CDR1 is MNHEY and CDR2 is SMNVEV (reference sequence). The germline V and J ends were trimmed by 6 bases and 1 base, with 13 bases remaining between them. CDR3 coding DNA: TGTGCCAGCAGATCCCTCGGGGGTTCCTACGAGCAGTACTTC. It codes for CASRSLGGSYEQYF.

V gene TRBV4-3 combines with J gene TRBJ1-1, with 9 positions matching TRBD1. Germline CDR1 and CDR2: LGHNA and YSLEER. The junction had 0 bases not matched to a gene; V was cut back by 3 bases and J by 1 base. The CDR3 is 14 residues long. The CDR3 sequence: CASSQGQGNTEAFF. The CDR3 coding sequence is TGCGCCAGCAGCCAGGGACAGGGGAACACTGAAGCTTTCTTT.

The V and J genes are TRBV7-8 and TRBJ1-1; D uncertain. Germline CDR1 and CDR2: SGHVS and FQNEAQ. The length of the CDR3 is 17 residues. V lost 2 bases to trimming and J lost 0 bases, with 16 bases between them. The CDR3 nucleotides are TGTGCCAGCAGCTTATTCTCTGTAGCCCCTATGAACACTGAAGCTTTCTTT. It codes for CASSLFSVAPMNTEAFF.

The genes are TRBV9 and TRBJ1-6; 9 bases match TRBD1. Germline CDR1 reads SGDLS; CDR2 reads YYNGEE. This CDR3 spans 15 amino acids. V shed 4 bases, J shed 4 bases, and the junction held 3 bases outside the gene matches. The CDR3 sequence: CASSPGQGYNSPLHF. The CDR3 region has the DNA TGTGCCAGCAGCCCCGGACAGGGGTATAATTCACCCCTCCACTTT.

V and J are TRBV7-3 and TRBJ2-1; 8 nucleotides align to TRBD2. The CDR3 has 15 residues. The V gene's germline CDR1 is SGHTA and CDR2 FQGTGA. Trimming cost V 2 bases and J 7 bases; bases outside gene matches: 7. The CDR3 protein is CASSLVGGGKNEQFF. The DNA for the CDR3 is TGTGCCAGCAGCTTAGTTGGCGGGGGGAAGAATGAGCAGTTCTTC.

The CDR3 DNA is TGCAGCGTTGAACGGGATTCTAAAGAGACCCAGTACTTC. The encoded protein is CSVERDSKETQYF. The genes are TRBV29-1 and TRBJ2-5; tentatively, D is TRBD2 (5 bases). Trimming took 2 bases from V and 3 from J, leaving 10 bases between them. The CDR3 sequence is 13 residues long. The germline V gene encodes CDR1 SQVTM and CDR2 ANQGSEA.